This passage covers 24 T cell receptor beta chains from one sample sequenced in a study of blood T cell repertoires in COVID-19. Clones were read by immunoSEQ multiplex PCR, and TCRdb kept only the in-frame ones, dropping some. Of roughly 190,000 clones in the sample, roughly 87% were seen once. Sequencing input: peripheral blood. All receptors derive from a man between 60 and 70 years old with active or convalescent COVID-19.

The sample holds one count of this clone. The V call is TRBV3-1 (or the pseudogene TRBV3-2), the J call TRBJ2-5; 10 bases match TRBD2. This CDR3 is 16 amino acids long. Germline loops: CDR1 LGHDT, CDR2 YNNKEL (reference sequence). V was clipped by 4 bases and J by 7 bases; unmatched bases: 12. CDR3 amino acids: CASSRLERGGAGTQYF. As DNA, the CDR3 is TGTGCCAGCAGCCGCCTTGAGCGGGGGGGTGCGGGGACCCAGTACTTC.

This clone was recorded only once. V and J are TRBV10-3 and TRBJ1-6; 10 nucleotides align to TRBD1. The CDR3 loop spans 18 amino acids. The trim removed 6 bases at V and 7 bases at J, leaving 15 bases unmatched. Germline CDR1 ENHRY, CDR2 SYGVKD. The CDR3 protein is CAISAPPDRGVMNSPLHF. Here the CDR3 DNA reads TGTGCCATCAGCGCCCCGCCGGACAGGGGGGTTATGAATTCACCCCTCCACTTT.

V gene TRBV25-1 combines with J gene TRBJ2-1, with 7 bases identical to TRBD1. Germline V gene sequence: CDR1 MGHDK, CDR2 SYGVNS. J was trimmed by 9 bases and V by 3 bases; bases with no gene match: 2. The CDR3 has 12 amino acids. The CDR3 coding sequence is TGTGCCAGCAGTGATCAGGGGGTTGAGCAGTTCTTC. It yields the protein CASSDQGVEQFF.

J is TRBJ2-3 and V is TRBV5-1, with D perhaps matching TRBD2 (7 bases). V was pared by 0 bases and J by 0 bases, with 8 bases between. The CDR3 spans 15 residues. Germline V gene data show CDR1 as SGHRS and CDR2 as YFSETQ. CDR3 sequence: CASSLEGGSTDTQYF. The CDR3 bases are TGCGCCAGCAGCTTGGAGGGGGGGAGCACAGATACGCAGTATTTT.

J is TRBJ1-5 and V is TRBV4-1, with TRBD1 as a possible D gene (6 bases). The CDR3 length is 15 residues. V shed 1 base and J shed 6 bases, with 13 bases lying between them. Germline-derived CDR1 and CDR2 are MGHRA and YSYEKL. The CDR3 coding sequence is TGCGCCAGCAGCCAAGTTGCGGGGGGCGTTCAGCCCCAGCATTTT. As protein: CASSQVAGGVQPQHF.

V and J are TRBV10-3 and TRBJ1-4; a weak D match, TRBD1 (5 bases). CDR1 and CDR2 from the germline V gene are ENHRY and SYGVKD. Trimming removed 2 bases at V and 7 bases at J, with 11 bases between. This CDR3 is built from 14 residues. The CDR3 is CAISEGQQGEKLFF. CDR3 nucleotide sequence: TGTGCCATCAGTGAGGGGCAGCAGGGTGAAAAACTGTTTTTT.

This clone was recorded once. CDR3 bases: TGTGCCAGCGCTACAGGGGACGCTCAGCCCCAGCATTTT. Its translation is CASATGDAQPQHF. The genes are TRBV25-1 and TRBJ1-5, with 7 bases aligning to TRBD1. The length of the CDR3 is 13 residues. From germline, CDR1 is MGHDK and CDR2 SYGVNS. Losses at the gene ends were 8 bases for V and 6 bases for J; bases not matched to a gene: 7.

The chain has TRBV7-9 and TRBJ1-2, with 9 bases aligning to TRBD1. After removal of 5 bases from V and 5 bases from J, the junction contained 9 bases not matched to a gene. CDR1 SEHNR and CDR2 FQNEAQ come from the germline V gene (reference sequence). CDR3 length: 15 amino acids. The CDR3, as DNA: TGTGCCAGCAGCCCCGGGACAGGGCAACTTTATGGCTACACCTTC. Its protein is CASSPGTGQLYGYTF.

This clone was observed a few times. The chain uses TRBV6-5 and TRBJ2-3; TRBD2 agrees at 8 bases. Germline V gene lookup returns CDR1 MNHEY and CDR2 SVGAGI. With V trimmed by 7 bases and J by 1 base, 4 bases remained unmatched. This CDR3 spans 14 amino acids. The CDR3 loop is CASTLRGGTDTQYF. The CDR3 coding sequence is TGTGCCAGCACCCTGCGGGGGGGCACAGATACGCAGTATTTT.

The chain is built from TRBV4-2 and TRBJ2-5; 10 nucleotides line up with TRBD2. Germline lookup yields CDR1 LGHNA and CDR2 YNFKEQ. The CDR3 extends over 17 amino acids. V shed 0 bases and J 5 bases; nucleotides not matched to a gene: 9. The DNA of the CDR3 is TGTGCCAGCAGCCAAGATAGGCTAGCGGGGGCCGGGGAGACCCAGTACTTC. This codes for CASSQDRLAGAGETQYF.

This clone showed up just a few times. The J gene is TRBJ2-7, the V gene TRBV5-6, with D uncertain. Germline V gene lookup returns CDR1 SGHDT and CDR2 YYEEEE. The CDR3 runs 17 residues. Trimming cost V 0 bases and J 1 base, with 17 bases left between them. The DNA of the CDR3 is TGTGCCAGCAGCTTGGGACTGAGGCGGTTGGGTTCCTACGAGCAGTACTTC. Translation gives CASSLGLRRLGSYEQYF. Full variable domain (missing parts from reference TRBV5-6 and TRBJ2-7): DAGVTQSPTHLIKTRGQQVTLRCSPKSGHDTVSWYQQALGQGPQFIFQYYEEEERQRGNFPDRFSGHQFPNYSSELNVNALLLGDSALYLCASSLGLRRLGSYEQYFGPGTRLTVT.

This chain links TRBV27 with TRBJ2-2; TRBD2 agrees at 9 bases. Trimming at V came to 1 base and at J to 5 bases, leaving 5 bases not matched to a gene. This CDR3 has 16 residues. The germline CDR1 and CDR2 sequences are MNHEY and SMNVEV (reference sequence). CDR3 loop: CASSLFAGGRTGELFF. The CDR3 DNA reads TGTGCCAGCAGTTTATTTGCGGGGGGGCGGACCGGGGAGCTGTTTTTT.

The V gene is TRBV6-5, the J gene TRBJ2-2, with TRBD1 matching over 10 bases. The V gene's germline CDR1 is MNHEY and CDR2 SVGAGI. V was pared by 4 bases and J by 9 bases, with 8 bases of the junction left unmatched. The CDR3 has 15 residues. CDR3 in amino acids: CASSSPGQGSWELFF. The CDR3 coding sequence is TGTGCCAGCAGTTCCCCGGGACAGGGGTCCTGGGAGCTGTTTTTT.

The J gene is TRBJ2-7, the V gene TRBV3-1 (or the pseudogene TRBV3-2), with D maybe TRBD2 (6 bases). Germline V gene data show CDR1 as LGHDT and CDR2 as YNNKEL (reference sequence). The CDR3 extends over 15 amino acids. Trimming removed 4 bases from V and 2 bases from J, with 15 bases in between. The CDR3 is CASSPDRRETYEQYF. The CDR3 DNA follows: TGTGCCAGCAGCCCCGATAGGAGGGAGACCTACGAGCAGTACTTC.

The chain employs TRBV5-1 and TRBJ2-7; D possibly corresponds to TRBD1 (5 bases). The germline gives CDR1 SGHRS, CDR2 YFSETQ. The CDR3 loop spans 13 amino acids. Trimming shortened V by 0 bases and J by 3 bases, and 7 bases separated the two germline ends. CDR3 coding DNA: TGCGCCAGCAGCTTGGACAGGAACTACGAGCAGTACTTC. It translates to CASSLDRNYEQYF.

The CDR3 here is CASRTGGAYGYTF. CDR3 nucleotide sequence: TGTGCCAGCAGGACAGGGGGCGCCTATGGCTACACCTTC. The chain recombines TRBV2 with TRBJ1-2; 10 bases are shared with TRBD1. The CDR3 sequence is 13 residues long. CDR1 is SNHLY and CDR2 is FYNNEI in the germline V gene. Germline trimming cut 6 bases from V and 4 bases from J; bases unmatched to any gene: 2.

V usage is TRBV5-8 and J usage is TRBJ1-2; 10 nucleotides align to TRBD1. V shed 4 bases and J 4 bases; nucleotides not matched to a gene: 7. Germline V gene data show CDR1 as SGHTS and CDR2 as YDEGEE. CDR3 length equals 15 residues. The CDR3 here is CASSTGTGDSYGYTF. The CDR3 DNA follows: TGTGCCAGCAGCACCGGGACAGGGGATAGCTATGGCTACACCTTC.

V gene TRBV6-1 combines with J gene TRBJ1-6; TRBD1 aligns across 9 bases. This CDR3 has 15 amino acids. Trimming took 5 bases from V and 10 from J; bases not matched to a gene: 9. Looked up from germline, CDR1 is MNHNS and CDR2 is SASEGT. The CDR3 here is CASSRIGQGQSPLHF. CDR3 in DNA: TGTGCCAGCAGTCGCATCGGACAGGGGCAATCACCCCTCCACTTT.

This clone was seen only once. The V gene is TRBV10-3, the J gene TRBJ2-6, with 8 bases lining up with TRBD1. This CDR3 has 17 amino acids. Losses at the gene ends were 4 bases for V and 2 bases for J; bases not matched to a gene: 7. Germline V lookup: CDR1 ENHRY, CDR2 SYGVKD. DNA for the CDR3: TGTGCCATCAGTGGGACAGGGAGATCGGCTGGGGCCAACGTCCTGACTTTC. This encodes CAISGTGRSAGANVLTF.

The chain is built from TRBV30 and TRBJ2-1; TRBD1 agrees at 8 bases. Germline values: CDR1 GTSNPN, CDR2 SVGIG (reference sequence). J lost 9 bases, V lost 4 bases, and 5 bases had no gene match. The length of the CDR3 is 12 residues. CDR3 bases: TGTGCCTGGACCCCGGACAGGGCTGAGCAGTTCTTC. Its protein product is CAWTPDRAEQFF.

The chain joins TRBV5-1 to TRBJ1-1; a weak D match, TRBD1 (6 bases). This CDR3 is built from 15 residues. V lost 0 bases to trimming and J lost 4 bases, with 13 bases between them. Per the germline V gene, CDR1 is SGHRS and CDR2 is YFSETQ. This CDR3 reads CASSLEGRGITEAFF. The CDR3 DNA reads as TGCGCCAGCAGCTTGGAGGGCAGGGGAATCACTGAAGCTTTCTTT.

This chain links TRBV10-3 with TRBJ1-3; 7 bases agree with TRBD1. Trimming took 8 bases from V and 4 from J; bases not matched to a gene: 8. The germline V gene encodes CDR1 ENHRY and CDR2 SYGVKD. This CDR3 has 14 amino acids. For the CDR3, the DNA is TGTGCCATCGGAGGGGGCTCGAAAGGAAACACCATATATTTT. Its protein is CAIGGGSKGNTIYF.

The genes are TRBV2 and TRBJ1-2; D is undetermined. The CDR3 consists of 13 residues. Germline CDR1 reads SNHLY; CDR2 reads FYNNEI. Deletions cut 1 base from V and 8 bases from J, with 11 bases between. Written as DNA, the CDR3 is TGTGCCAGCAGTGAAGGGGTTTCAGGCGGCTACACCTTC. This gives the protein CASSEGVSGGYTF.

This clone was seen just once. The CDR3 reads CASSPTLGTGELFF. In nucleotides, the CDR3 is TGTGCCAGCTCACCCACTCTCGGGACCGGGGAGCTGTTTTTT. This chain connects TRBV18 to TRBJ2-2; unclear D gene. V was shortened by 3 bases and J by 5 bases, with 10 bases between the two germline ends. Germline-derived CDR1 and CDR2 are KGHSH and LQKENI. This CDR3 is built from 14 residues.